Each of the 2 T cell receptor beta chains below was sequenced from the same sample in a study of T cells in Graves' hyperthyroidism and ophthalmopathy. Amplification yielded TCR beta CDR3 regions, with RNA transcripts as the source. HTBI primers were the set used in a first-round RT-PCR of the TCR CDR3. TCRdb recomputed calls from the multiplex PCR reads with MiXCR, one row per CDR3 protein. This sample carries around 720,000 distinct CDR3 sequences, approximately 36% of them seen once, and the ten largest clones take about a third. The sequencing sample was made of blood. The source is a woman aged 40 to 55 with Graves' hyperthyroidism.

The gene calls are TRBV27 and TRBJ1-2; D may be TRBD1 (5 bases). V was shortened by 1 base and J by 2 bases, with 11 bases between the two germline ends. The CDR3 covers 15 residues. Germline lookup yields CDR1 MNHEY and CDR2 SMNVEV (reference sequence). The CDR3 loop reads CASSLLNRINYGYTF. In nucleotides, the CDR3 is TGTGCCAGCAGTTTATTGAACAGGATAAACTATGGCTACACCTTC.

The table lists this clonotype with many counts. This rearrangement joins TRBV4-2 to TRBJ2-2, with D maybe TRBD2 (6 bases). Germline assignment: CDR1 LGHNA and CDR2 YNFKEQ. The CDR3 is made up of 16 amino acids. Trimming cost V 0 bases and J 4 bases, with 12 bases left between them. The CDR3 protein is CASSQELVGGTGELFF. The DNA for the CDR3 is TGTGCCAGCAGCCAAGAACTGGTCGGGGGCACCGGGGAGCTGTTTTTT.